A single sample gave rise to the 10 T cell receptor beta chains below, sequenced in a study of blood T cell repertoires in COVID-19. Method: immunoSEQ multiplex PCR; TCRdb's copy keeps in-frame clones and lacks some. The table includes 45,000 to 65,000 clones, about 87% detected once. Sequencing was done on a sample of peripheral blood. The receptor source for this set is a human donor in a cohort sampled during active COVID-19.

The chain links TRBV18 to TRBJ2-3; D possibly corresponds to TRBD2 (5 bases). V was cut by 3 bases and J by 0 bases, with 16 bases left in between. This CDR3 contains 17 residues. The germline gives CDR1 KGHSH, CDR2 LQKENI. The CDR3: CASSPLARASSTDTQYF. The CDR3 nucleotides are TGTGCCAGCTCACCTCTGGCCCGGGCTAGCAGCACAGATACGCAGTATTTT.

The rearrangement links TRBV5-4 to TRBJ2-3; 11 bases are a match to TRBD2. The J segment lost 2 bases and the V segment lost 4 bases, leaving 3 bases of the junction unmatched. The germline V gene encodes CDR1 SGHNT and CDR2 YYREEE (reference sequence). The CDR3 extends over 15 amino acids. The CDR3 nucleotides are TGTGCCAGCAGCCTGGGACTAGCGGACACAGATACGCAGTATTTT. Amino acid sequence: CASSLGLADTDTQYF.

The chain has TRBV10-2 and TRBJ1-4; 8 bases are shared with TRBD1. The germline gives CDR1 WSHSY, CDR2 SAAADI. The CDR3 is made up of 15 amino acids. J was trimmed by 8 bases and V by 6 bases; bases with no gene match: 11. In DNA form, the CDR3 reads TGCGCCAGCAGCCATTCAGGGGGCGAAGAGGAAAAACTGTTTTTT. Residues: CASSHSGGEEEKLFF.

The CDR3 region has the DNA TGTGCCAGCAGCCCGGGAATTTTAGCGGGAGTGGCAGAGACCCAGTACTTC. Translated: CASSPGILAGVAETQYF. This chain connects TRBV7-7 to TRBJ2-5, with 9 bases identical to TRBD2. CDR1 is SSHAT, CDR2 FNYEAQ, per germline (reference sequence). The V gene end was trimmed by 5 bases and the J gene end by 4 bases; junction bases not matched to a gene: 14. The CDR3 totals 17 residues.

In this sample, this clone turned up a few times. The CDR3 DNA follows: TGTGCCACCAGCAGGGAGCGGGGGAGCACAGATACGCAGTATTTT. Protein product: CATSRERGSTDTQYF. The chain carries TRBV15 and TRBJ2-3, with 8 bases lining up with TRBD2. Germline values: CDR1 LNHNV, CDR2 YYDKDF (reference sequence). The CDR3 is made up of 15 amino acids. V lost 3 bases to trimming and J lost 0 bases; unmatched junction nucleotides: 2.

CDR3 sequence reads: CASTALGGAPNEQYF. The CDR3 coding sequence is TGCGCCAGCACCGCACTAGGGGGGGCCCCCAACGAGCAGTACTTC. The rearrangement uses TRBV5-1 and TRBJ2-7, with D possibly matching TRBD2 (7 bases). CDR1 and CDR2 from the germline V gene are SGHRS and YFSETQ. The CDR3 is 15 residues long. Trimming pared 6 bases from V and 5 bases from J, leaving 21 bases between.

About this clone itself: Within the sample, other DNA sequences also encode this same CDR3. The CDR3 loop reads CAISESGQGNQPQHF. The CDR3 bases are TGTGCCATCAGTGAGTCCGGTCAGGGCAATCAGCCCCAGCATTTT. J is TRBJ1-5 and V is TRBV10-3, with unresolved D. Germline assignment: CDR1 ENHRY and CDR2 SYGVKD. This CDR3 is 15 amino acids long. Trimming removed 0 bases at V and 2 bases at J, with 8 bases between.

This clone was seen a single time. V usage is TRBV9 and J usage is TRBJ2-1; tentatively, D is TRBD1 (6 bases). The germline V gene has CDR1 SGDLS and CDR2 YYNGEE. The CDR3 consists of 14 residues. V lost 0 bases to trimming and J lost 4 bases, with 8 bases between them. This CDR3 is CASSVGGRYNEQFF. CDR3 sequence (DNA): TGTGCCAGCAGCGTAGGGGGGCGGTACAATGAGCAGTTCTTC.

The rearrangement links TRBV4-3 to TRBJ2-5, with 7 nucleotides matching TRBD2. This CDR3 spans 14 amino acids. V was clipped by 5 bases and J by 3 bases; unmatched bases: 6. Per germline, CDR1 LGHNA and CDR2 YSLEER. The CDR3 bases are TGCGCCAGCAGCATCGCGGGGGATGAAGAGACCCAGTACTTC. It is translated as CASSIAGDEETQYF.

V usage is TRBV19 and J usage is TRBJ1-5; 9 nucleotides line up with TRBD1. This CDR3 contains 14 residues. In germline, CDR1 is LNHDA, CDR2 SQIVND (reference sequence). Trimming removed 9 bases from V and 6 bases from J; junction bases left unmatched: 9. CDR3 protein: CASDGQGRLQPQHF. CDR3 bases: TGTGCCAGCGATGGACAGGGGCGGCTTCAGCCCCAGCATTTT.